The clone carrying this T cell receptor (beta chain) has a handful of counts. The data derive from a study of blood T cell repertoires in COVID-19. Study summary: PBMCs, B-cell-depleted T cells, or T cells were the source of the cDNA or gDNA that made up the material.

J lost 6 bases, V lost 5 bases, and 5 bases had no gene match. CDR1 is GTSNPN, CDR2 SVGIG, per germline (reference sequence). This CDR3 is built from 13 residues. Per the original data handling: Reference gene primer amplification gave estimated nucleated cell counts. Libraries were prepared by immunoSEQ multiplex PCR; TCRdb keeps only in-frame clonotypes and omits some of them. That table supplies the V and J calls and clone size; D and trimming were determined from the DNA. The sample shows roughly 270,000 clones, approximately 85% of them seen only once. This chain links TRBV30 with TRBJ1-5; 9 nucleotides match TRBD1. The TCR sequence derives from a man in his fifties with active or convalescent COVID-19. The sample consisted of peripheral blood. The CDR3 sequence: CAWDRGGPQPQHF. The CDR3 coding sequence is TGTGCCTGGGACAGGGGGGGCCCTCAGCCCCAGCATTTT.